This T cell receptor (beta chain) comes out of a study of cytomegalovirus exposure and HLA in healthy donors. Study summary: An early release of data contained about 85 million unique TCRs, which came from HLA-typed donors. Notes on the study in general: What TCR beta sequences reportedly achieved was accurate prediction of HLA-A and HLA-B alleles in most subjects. Earlier findings revealed that most TCR beta V segments proved productive either about 90% or about 30% of the time. HLA alleles were associated with 16,000 or so TCR beta sequences in a later analysis at 0.05 false discovery rate.

Regarding this clone: The antigen remains unidentified.

Primers: 60 Vbeta forward and 13 Jbeta reverse. Sequencing was performed with immunoSEQ multiplex PCR; in TCRdb, only in-frame clones are kept and a portion is missing. Here the sample table reports some 80,000 clones. Germline V gene data show CDR1 as SGHDT and CDR2 as YYEEEE. The CDR3 extends over 12 amino acids. Trimming cost V 0 bases and J 8 bases; bases outside gene matches: 1. The clonotype comes from a man over 45 in good health and CMV-seropositive. V gene TRBV5-6 combines with J gene TRBJ1-2; 7 bases align to TRBD1. Sequencing was done on a sample of PBMCs. The DNA for the CDR3 is TGTGCCAGCAGCTTGGAAGGGGGCGGCTACACCTTC. Amino acids: CASSLEGGGYTF. Full variable domain (rest looked up from reference TRBV5-6 and TRBJ1-2): DAGVTQSPTHLIKTRGQQVTLRCSPKSGHDTVSWYQQALGQGPQFIFQYYEEEERQRGNFPDRFSGHQFPNYSSELNVNALLLGDSALYLCASSLEGGGYTFGSGTRLTVV.